The rows below give T cell receptor beta chains drawn from one sample of a study of blood T cell repertoires in COVID-19. Assay used: immunoSEQ multiplex PCR; TCRdb lists only in-frame clones, some missing. Counted here are about 440,000 clones, roughly 91% occurring once; the ten biggest clones make up roughly 0.66%. The sequencing input was PBMCs or T cells enriched from blood (not recorded which). The receptors come from a man between 18 and 29 years old who had recovered from COVID-19. CDR3s include the opening cysteine and the closing phenylalanine or tryptophan. The D gene is left open where the match is weak. Rows give clone size only sometimes, using once, few, many, or a class for an expanded clone.

V gene: TRBV7-9
clone size: .
J gene: TRBJ1-2
D gene: .
CDR3 DNA: TGTGCCAGCAGCTTATACCCTACCGATGGCTACACCTTC
CDR3 protein: CASSLYPTDGYTF

V gene: TRBV2
clone size: .
J gene: TRBJ1-3
D gene: .
CDR3 DNA: TGTGCCAGCAGACCCGGGACAAGGGAGCGCTCTGGAAACACCATATATTTT
CDR3 protein: CASRPGTRERSGNTIYF

V gene: TRBV7-2
clone size: once
J gene: TRBJ1-3
D gene: TRBD1
CDR3 DNA: TGTGCCAGCAGCCGGACAGGGAACACTGGAAACACCATATATTTT
CDR3 protein: CASSRTGNTGNTIYF

V gene: TRBV5-1
clone size: .
J gene: TRBJ2-3
D gene: TRBD2
CDR3 DNA: TGCGCCAGCAGCCCCCGGACTAGCGGGATAACAGATACGCAGTATTTT
CDR3 protein: CASSPRTSGITDTQYF

V gene: TRBV3-1/TRBV3-2
clone size: .
J gene: TRBJ1-5
D gene: TRBD1
CDR3 DNA: TGTGCCAGCAGCACAGGGGGCCCCTATAGCAATCAGCCCCAGCATTTT
CDR3 protein: CASSTGGPYSNQPQHF

V gene: TRBV5-1
clone size: once
J gene: TRBJ2-3
D gene: TRBD1
CDR3 DNA: TGCGCCAGCAGCCCCTCGACAGGGGGAAGCACAGATACGCAGTATTTT
CDR3 protein: CASSPSTGGSTDTQYF

V gene: TRBV27
clone size: .
J gene: TRBJ1-1
D gene: .
CDR3 DNA: TGTGCCAGCAGTTTAGGGGGGGGCGCTGAAGCTTTCTTT
CDR3 protein: CASSLGGGAEAFF

V gene: TRBV27
clone size: .
J gene: TRBJ1-1
D gene: .
CDR3 DNA: TGTGCCAGCAGTTTCTCGACGACAGTGGGGACTGAAGCTTTCTTT
CDR3 protein: CASSFSTTVGTEAFF

V gene: TRBV28
clone size: .
J gene: TRBJ2-7
D gene: TRBD1
CDR3 DNA: TGTGCCAGCAGTTTGCCCTCGACAGGGGGCGAGCAGTACTTC
CDR3 protein: CASSLPSTGGEQYF

V gene: TRBV3-1/TRBV3-2
clone size: .
J gene: TRBJ2-2
D gene: .
CDR3 DNA: TGTGCCAGCAGCCATCCCCTCGGGGAGCTGTTTTTT
CDR3 protein: CASSHPLGELFF

V gene: TRBV4-1
clone size: .
J gene: TRBJ2-3
D gene: TRBD2
CDR3 DNA: TGCGCCAGCAGCCAAGCCCCGGGACTAGCGGGGCTTACTAGCACAGATACGCAGTATTTT
CDR3 protein: CASSQAPGLAGLTSTDTQYF

V gene: TRBV13
clone size: .
J gene: TRBJ1-6
D gene: .
CDR3 DNA: TGTGCCAGCAGCTCCAGTAATTCACCCCTCCACTTT
CDR3 protein: CASSSSNSPLHF

V gene: TRBV28
clone size: .
J gene: TRBJ1-5
D gene: TRBD1
CDR3 DNA: TGTGCCAGCAGTTTAATGACAGGGGGTAGTCAGCCCCAGCATTTT
CDR3 protein: CASSLMTGGSQPQHF

V gene: TRBV7-8
clone size: .
J gene: TRBJ1-4
D gene: .
CDR3 DNA: TGTGCCAGCAGCCCAATTATTGGCACAACTAATGAAAAACTGTTTTTT
CDR3 protein: CASSPIIGTTNEKLFF

V gene: TRBV25-1
clone size: .
J gene: TRBJ1-2
D gene: .
CDR3 DNA: TGTGCCAGCAGTGTTTCAGCGTATGGCTACACCTTC
CDR3 protein: CASSVSAYGYTF

V gene: TRBV12-3/TRBV12-4
clone size: .
J gene: TRBJ2-5
D gene: .
CDR3 DNA: TGTGCCAGCAGCTCATCTGGCGAGACCCAGTACTTC
CDR3 protein: CASSSSGETQYF

V gene: TRBV6-5
clone size: .
J gene: TRBJ1-5
D gene: TRBD1
CDR3 DNA: TGTGCCAGCAGGCCCGGGACAGGGGCTTCCGGGCCCCAGCATTTT
CDR3 protein: CASRPGTGASGPQHF

V gene: TRBV6-5
clone size: .
J gene: TRBJ2-3
D gene: TRBD2
CDR3 DNA: TGTGCCAGCAGTCCGACTAGCGGGGGGGCTGATACGCAGTATTTT
CDR3 protein: CASSPTSGGADTQYF

V gene: TRBV4-1
clone size: .
J gene: TRBJ2-2
D gene: TRBD2
CDR3 DNA: TGCGCCAGCAGCCATCCTAGCGGGATAAACACCGGGGAGCTGTTTTTT
CDR3 protein: CASSHPSGINTGELFF

V gene: TRBV2
clone size: once
J gene: TRBJ1-6
D gene: .
CDR3 DNA: TGTGCCAGCAGTGTATACGGGGGGAATTCACCCCTCCACTTT
CDR3 protein: CASSVYGGNSPLHF

V gene: TRBV11-2
clone size: .
J gene: TRBJ1-1
D gene: .
CDR3 DNA: TGTGCCAGCAGCCACCCACTTACGGGGAACACTGAAGCTTTCTTT
CDR3 protein: CASSHPLTGNTEAFF

V gene: TRBV5-1
clone size: .
J gene: TRBJ1-4
D gene: .
CDR3 DNA: TGCGCCAGCAGCTTGGCGTCCAATAGCCCTGCAACTAATGAAAAACTGTTTTTT
CDR3 protein: CASSLASNSPATNEKLFF

V gene: TRBV15
clone size: .
J gene: TRBJ2-7
D gene: .
CDR3 DNA: TGTGCCACCAGCAGAGATCTAGGTGGGCTAGCGCTGGCCTTCGAGCAGTACTTC
CDR3 protein: CATSRDLGGLALAFEQYF